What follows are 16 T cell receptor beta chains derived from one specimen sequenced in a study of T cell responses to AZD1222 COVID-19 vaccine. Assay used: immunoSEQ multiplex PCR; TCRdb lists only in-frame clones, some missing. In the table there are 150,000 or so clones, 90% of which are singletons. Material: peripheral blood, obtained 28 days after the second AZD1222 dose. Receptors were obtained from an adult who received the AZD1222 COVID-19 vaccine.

In DNA, the CDR3 is TGTGCCAGCAGCTTAGAGGCAACTCGGGGTTCACCCCTCCACTTT. This codes for CASSLEATRGSPLHF. This chain connects TRBV11-2 to TRBJ1-6; D is unresolved. The CDR3 is 15 residues long. Per germline, CDR1 SGHAT and CDR2 FQNNGV. V was pared by 0 bases and J by 9 bases, with 12 bases between. Looking up the rest from reference TRBV11-2 and TRBJ1-6 gives the full variable domain: EAGVAQSPRYKIIEKRQSVAFWCNPISGHATLYWYQQILGQGPKLLIQFQNNGVVDDSQLPKDRFSAERLKGVDSTLKIQPAKLEDSAVYLCASSLEATRGSPLHFGNGTRLTVT.

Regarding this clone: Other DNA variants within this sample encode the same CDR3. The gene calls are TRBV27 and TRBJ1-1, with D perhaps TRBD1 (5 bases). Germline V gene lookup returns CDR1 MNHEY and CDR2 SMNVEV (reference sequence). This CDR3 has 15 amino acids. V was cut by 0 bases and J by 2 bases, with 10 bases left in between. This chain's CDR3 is CASSLSRQGNTEAFF. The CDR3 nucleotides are TGTGCCAGCAGTTTATCTAGGCAGGGCAACACTGAAGCTTTCTTT.

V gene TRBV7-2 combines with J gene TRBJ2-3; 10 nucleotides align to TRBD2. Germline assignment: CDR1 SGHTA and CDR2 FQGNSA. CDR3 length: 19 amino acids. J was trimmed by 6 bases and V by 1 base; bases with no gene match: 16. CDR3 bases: TGTGCCAGCAGCTTAGTCCCGGTGGCCAGCGGGGGGGCCTCGGATACGCAGTATTTT. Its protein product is CASSLVPVASGGASDTQYF. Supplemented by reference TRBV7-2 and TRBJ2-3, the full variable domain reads GAGVSQSPSNKVTEKGKDVELRCDPISGHTALYWYRQSLGQGLEFLIYFQGNSAPDKSGLPSDRFSAERTGGSVSTLTIQRTQQEDSAVYLCASSLVPVASGGASDTQYFGPGTRLTVL.

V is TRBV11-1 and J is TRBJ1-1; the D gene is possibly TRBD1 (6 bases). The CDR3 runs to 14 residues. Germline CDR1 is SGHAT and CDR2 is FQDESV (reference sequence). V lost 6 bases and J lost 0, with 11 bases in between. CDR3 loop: CASSRTDLNTEAFF. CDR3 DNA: TGTGCCAGCAGTCGGACAGACCTGAACACTGAAGCTTTCTTT.

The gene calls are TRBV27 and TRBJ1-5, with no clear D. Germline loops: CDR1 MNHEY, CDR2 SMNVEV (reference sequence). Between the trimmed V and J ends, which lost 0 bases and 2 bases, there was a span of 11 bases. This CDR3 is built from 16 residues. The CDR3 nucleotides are TGTGCCAGCAGTTTATCGAAGGCGGCAGGCAATCAGCCCCAGCATTTT. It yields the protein CASSLSKAAGNQPQHF.

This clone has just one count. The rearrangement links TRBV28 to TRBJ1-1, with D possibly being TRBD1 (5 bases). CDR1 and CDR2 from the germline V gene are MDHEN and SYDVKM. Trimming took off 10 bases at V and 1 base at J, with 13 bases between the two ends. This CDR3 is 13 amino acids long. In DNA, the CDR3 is TGTGCCATCCTACACGGGGCGAACACTGAAGCTTTCTTT. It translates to CAILHGANTEAFF. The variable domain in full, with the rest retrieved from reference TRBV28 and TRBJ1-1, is DVKVTQSSRYLVKRTGEKVFLECVQDMDHENMFWYRQDPGLGLRLIYFSYDVKMKEKGDIPEGYSVSREKKERFSLILESASTNQTSMYLCAILHGANTEAFFGQGTRLTVV.

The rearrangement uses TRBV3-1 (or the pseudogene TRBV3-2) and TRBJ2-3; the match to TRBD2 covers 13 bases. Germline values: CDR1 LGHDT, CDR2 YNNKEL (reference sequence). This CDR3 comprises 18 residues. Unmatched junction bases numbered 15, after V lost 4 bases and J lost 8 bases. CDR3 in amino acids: CASSPPAAGTSGGATQYF. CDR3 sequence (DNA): TGTGCCAGCAGCCCCCCCGCCGCAGGTACTAGCGGGGGGGCTACGCAGTATTTT.

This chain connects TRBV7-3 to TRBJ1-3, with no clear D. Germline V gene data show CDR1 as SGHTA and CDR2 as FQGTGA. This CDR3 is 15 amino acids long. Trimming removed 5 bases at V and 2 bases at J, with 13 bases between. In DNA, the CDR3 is TGTGCCAGCAGCCAAAACGGGAGTCCTGGAAACACCATATATTTT. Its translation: CASSQNGSPGNTIYF.

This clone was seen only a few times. CDR3 bases: TGTGCCAGCAGCTTCTTATCATCCCTGGATACGCAGTATTTT. This translates into CASSFLSSLDTQYF. The chain carries TRBV5-5 and TRBJ2-3; D not certain. The CDR3 sequence is 14 residues long. Trimming cost V 2 bases and J 6 bases, with 13 bases left between them. The germline V gene encodes CDR1 SGHKS and CDR2 YYEKEE (reference sequence).

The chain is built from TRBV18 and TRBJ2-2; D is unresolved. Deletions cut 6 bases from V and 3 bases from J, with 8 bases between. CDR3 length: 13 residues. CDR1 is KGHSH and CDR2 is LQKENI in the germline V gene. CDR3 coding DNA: TGTGCCAGCTCGTACCGGGACACCGGGGAGCTGTTTTTT. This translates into CASSYRDTGELFF.

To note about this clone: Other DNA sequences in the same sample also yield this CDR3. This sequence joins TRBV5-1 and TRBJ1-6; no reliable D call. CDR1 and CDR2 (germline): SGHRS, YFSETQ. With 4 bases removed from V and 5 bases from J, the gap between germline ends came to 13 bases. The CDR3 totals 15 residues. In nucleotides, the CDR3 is TGCGCCAGCAGCCTTACCGGACGGGATAATTCACCCCTCCACTTT. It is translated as CASSLTGRDNSPLHF.

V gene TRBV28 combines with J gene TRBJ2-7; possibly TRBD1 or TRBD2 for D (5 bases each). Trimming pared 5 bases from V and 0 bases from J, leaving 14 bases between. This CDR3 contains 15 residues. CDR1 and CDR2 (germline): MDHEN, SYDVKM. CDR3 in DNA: TGTGCCAGCAGTCGTGCAGGGACCCCCTCCTACGAGCAGTACTTC. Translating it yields CASSRAGTPSYEQYF.

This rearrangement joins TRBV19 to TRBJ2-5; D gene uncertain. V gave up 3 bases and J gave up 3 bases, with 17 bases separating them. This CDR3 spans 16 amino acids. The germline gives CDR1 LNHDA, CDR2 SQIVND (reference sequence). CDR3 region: CASSIVTGGYKETQYF. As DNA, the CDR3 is TGTGCCAGTAGTATTGTCACCGGCGGATACAAAGAGACCCAGTACTTC.

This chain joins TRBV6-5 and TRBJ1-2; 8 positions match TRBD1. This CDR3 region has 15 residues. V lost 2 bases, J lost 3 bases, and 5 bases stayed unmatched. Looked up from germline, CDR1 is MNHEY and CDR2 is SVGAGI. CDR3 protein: CASSYASGGDYGYTF. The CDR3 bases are TGTGCCAGCAGTTACGCGTCAGGGGGCGACTATGGCTACACCTTC.

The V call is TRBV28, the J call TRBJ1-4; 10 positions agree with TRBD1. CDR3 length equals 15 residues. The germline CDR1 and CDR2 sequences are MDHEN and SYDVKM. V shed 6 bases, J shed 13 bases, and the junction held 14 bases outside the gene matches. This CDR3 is CASSPLNPGQGSLFF. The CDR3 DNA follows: TGTGCCAGCAGCCCTCTAAACCCGGGACAGGGGTCACTGTTTTTT.

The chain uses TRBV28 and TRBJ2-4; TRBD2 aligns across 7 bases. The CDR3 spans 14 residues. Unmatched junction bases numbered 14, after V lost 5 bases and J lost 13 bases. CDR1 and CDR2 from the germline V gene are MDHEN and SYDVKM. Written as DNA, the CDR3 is TGTGCCAGCAGTGCGTCGGGGACTACCTGGAACCAGTACTTC. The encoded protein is CASSASGTTWNQYF.